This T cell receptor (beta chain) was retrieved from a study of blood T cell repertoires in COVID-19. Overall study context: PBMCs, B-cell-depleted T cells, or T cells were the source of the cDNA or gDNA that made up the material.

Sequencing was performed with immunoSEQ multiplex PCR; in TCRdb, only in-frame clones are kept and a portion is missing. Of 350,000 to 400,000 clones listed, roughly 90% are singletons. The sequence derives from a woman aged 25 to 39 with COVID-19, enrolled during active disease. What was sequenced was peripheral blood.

CDR3 in amino acids: CASSLVPQTIGDGYTF. CDR3 DNA: TGTGCCAGCAGCTTAGTGCCCCAGACAATAGGGGATGGCTACACCTTC. The chain links TRBV13 to TRBJ1-2, with TRBD1 as a possible D gene (5 bases). CDR3 length equals 16 residues. Germline CDR1 is PRHDT and CDR2 is FYEKMQ (reference sequence). V was clipped by 1 base and J by 6 bases, with 18 bases between them.